Shown below are 7 T cell receptor beta chains from a single sample sequenced in a study of identical twins. TCRdb used MiXCR to reprocess the 5' RACE reads, holding one entry per CDR3 protein. The sample shows hundreds of thousands of distinct CDR3 sequences, about 12% of them seen only once. These data also featured in a second study, about yellow fever vaccine responses in identical twins.

The sample consisted of PBMCs. Receptors originate from a woman aged 18 to 35 in good health.

This clonotype appeared a few times. CDR3 sequence reads: CASSWTGTGIDNEQFF. DNA for the CDR3: TGTGCCAGCAGTTGGACCGGGACAGGCATAGACAATGAGCAGTTCTTC. The rearrangement uses TRBV28 and TRBJ2-1; 8 nucleotides line up with TRBD1. Trimming took 4 bases from V and 5 from J; bases not matched to a gene: 10. This CDR3 spans 16 amino acids. Germline CDR1 is MDHEN and CDR2 is SYDVKM.

The gene calls are TRBV25-1 and TRBJ2-5, with TRBD2 matching 8 bases. With V trimmed by 4 bases and J by 0 bases, 7 bases remained unmatched. Germline assignment: CDR1 MGHDK and CDR2 SYGVNS. The CDR3 is made up of 16 amino acids. In DNA form, the CDR3 reads TGTGCCAGCAGTGGGCCGGGACTAGAGTACCAAGAGACCCAGTACTTC. Its translation is CASSGPGLEYQETQYF.

This chain uses TRBV11-2 with TRBJ2-5, with 7 bases aligning to TRBD2. The CDR3 contains 19 residues. Germline assignment: CDR1 SGHAT and CDR2 FQNNGV. V lost 2 bases and J lost 0; bases outside the gene matches: 15. The CDR3 bases are TGTGCCAGCAGCTTATACAGATTTTCCGGGGGAGGGTACCAAGAGACCCAGTACTTC. Its protein product is CASSLYRFSGGGYQETQYF. Filled out from reference TRBV11-2 and TRBJ2-5, the complete variable domain reads EAGVAQSPRYKIIEKRQSVAFWCNPISGHATLYWYQQILGQGPKLLIQFQNNGVVDDSQLPKDRFSAERLKGVDSTLKIQPAKLEDSAVYLCASSLYRFSGGGYQETQYFGPGTRLLVL.

This clonotype was counted many times. DNA of the CDR3: TGTGCCAGCAGCCAGACAGTTCTCTACGAGCAGTACTTC. Amino acids: CASSQTVLYEQYF. J is TRBJ2-7 and V is TRBV7-9, with TRBD1 as a possible D gene (5 bases). This CDR3 has 13 amino acids. V was pared by 5 bases and J by 3 bases, with 11 bases between. CDR1 and CDR2 from the germline V gene are SEHNR and FQNEAQ (reference sequence).

This clonotype occurred a few times. The J gene is TRBJ2-2, the V gene TRBV7-2; no definite D call. The length of the CDR3 is 16 residues. V lost 4 bases and J 1 base, leaving 13 bases between the germline ends. Germline loops: CDR1 SGHTA, CDR2 FQGNSA. This CDR3 reads CASSSQALMNTGELFF. In nucleotides, the CDR3 is TGTGCCAGCAGCTCTCAGGCGCTAATGAACACCGGGGAGCTGTTTTTT.

The chain is built from TRBV20-1 and TRBJ2-1, with 10 nucleotides matching TRBD1. The germline V gene encodes CDR1 DFQATT and CDR2 SNEGSKA (reference sequence). V gave up 6 bases and J gave up 4 bases; unmatched junction bases: 12. The CDR3 contains 16 residues. The CDR3 bases are TGCAGTGCAAGGGGGACAGGGGAGGGTCGGTACAATGAGCAGTTCTTC. Its protein is CSARGTGEGRYNEQFF.

This clonotype has a handful of counts. The genes are TRBV9 and TRBJ2-2; TRBD1 agrees at 8 bases. The CDR3 extends over 17 amino acids. Trimming at V came to 0 bases and at J to 4 bases, leaving 8 bases not matched to a gene. Germline lookup yields CDR1 SGDLS and CDR2 YYNGEE. CDR3 DNA sequence: TGTGCCAGCAGCGTAGTTTGGGGGACAGGAACCACCGGGGAGCTGTTTTTT. This translates into CASSVVWGTGTTGELFF.